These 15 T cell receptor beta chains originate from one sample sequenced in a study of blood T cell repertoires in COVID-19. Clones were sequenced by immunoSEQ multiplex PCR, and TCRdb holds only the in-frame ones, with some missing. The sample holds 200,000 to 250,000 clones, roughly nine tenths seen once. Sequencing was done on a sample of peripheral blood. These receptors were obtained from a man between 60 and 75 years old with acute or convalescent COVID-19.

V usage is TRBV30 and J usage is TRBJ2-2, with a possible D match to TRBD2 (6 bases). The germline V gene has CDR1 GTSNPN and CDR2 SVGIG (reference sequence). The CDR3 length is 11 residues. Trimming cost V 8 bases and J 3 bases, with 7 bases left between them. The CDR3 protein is CAGGDTGELFF. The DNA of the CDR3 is TGTGCCGGCGGGGACACCGGGGAGCTGTTTTTT.

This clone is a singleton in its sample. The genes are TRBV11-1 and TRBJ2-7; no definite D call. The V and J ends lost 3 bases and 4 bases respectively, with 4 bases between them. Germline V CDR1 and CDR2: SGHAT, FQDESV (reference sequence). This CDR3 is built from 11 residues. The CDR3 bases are TGTGCCAGCAGCTTCAGTTACGAGCAGTACTTC. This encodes CASSFSYEQYF.

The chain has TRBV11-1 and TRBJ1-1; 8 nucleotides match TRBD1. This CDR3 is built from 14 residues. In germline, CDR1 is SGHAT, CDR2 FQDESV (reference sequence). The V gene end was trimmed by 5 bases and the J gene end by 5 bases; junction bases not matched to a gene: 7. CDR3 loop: CASSEDRVRTEAFF. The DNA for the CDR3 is TGTGCCAGCAGCGAGGACAGGGTGAGGACTGAAGCTTTCTTT. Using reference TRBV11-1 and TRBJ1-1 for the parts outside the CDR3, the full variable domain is EAEVAQSPRYKITEKSQAVAFWCDPISGHATLYWYRQILGQGPELLVQFQDESVVDDSQLPKDRFSAERLKGVDSTLKIQPAELGDSAMYLCASSEDRVRTEAFFGQGTRLTVV.

CDR3 DNA sequence: TGTGCCAGCAGTCTCACAGGGACAGGAAATCAGCCCCAGCATTTT. As protein: CASSLTGTGNQPQHF. The chain uses TRBV6-2 or TRBV6-3 and TRBJ1-5; 8 bases fit TRBD1. The CDR3 runs to 15 residues. V was pared by 5 bases and J by 4 bases, with 7 bases of the junction left unmatched. The germline V gene has CDR1 MNHEY and CDR2 SVGEGT.

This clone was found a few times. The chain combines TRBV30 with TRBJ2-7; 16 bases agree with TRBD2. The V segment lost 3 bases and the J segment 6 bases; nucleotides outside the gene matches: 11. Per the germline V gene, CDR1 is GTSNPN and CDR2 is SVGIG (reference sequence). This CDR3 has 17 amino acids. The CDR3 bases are TGTGCCTGGAGCGCCCCCGGGACTAGCGGGAGGGCTGTCGAGCAGTACTTC. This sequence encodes CAWSAPGTSGRAVEQYF.

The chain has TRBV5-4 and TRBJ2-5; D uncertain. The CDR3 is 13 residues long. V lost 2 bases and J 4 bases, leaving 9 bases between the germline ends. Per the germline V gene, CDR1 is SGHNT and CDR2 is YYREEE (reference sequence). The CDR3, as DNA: TGTGCCAGCAGCTTCGAGATGCGAGAGACCCAGTACTTC. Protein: CASSFEMRETQYF.

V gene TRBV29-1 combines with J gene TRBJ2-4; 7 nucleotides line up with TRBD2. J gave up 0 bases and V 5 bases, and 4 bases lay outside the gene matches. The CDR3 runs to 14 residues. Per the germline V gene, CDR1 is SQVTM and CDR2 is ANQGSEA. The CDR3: CSVLGGVAKNIQYF. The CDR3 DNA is TGCAGCGTTTTGGGGGGGGTAGCCAAAAACATTCAGTACTTC.

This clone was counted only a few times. The CDR3, as DNA: TGTGCCAGCAGTTACCGGGGCGGGGAGCTGTTTTTT. Translating it yields CASSYRGGELFF. This chain links TRBV6-5 with TRBJ2-2, with TRBD2 as a possible D gene (5 bases). The CDR3 has 12 amino acids. The V and J ends lost 2 bases and 7 bases respectively, with 5 bases between them. Germline CDR1 and CDR2: MNHEY and SVGAGI.

DNA of the CDR3: TGTGCCAGCAGCGCGCAAAATAGCGGGAGGAGGGTTTTAGATACGCAGTATTTT. It is translated as CASSAQNSGRRVLDTQYF. The V call is TRBV9, the J call TRBJ2-3; TRBD2 aligns across 10 bases. In germline, CDR1 is SGDLS, CDR2 YYNGEE. CDR3 length equals 18 residues. The trim removed 3 bases at V and 5 bases at J, leaving 15 bases unmatched. The whole variable domain, remainder taken from reference TRBV9 and TRBJ2-3, is DSGVTQTPKHLITATGQRVTLRCSPRSGDLSVYWYQQSLDQGLQFLIQYYNGEERAKGNILERFSAQQFPDLHSELNLSSLELGDSALYFCASSAQNSGRRVLDTQYFGPGTRLTVL.

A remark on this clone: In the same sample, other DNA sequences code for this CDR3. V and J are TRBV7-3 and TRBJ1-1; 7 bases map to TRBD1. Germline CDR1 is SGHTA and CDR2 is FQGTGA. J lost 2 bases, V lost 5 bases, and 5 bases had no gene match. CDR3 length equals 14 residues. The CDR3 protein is CASSPTGANTEAFF. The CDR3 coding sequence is TGTGCCAGCAGCCCAACAGGGGCCAACACTGAAGCTTTCTTT.

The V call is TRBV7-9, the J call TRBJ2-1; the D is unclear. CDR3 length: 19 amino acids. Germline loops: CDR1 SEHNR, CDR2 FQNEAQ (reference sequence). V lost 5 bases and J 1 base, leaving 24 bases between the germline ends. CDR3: CASSAYSVLGERSYNEQFF. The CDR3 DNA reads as TGTGCCAGCAGCGCCTATTCGGTTTTAGGTGAGAGGTCCTACAATGAGCAGTTCTTC. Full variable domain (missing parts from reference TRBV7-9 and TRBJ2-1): DTGVSQNPRHKITKRGQNVTFRCDPISEHNRLYWYRQTLGQGPEFLTYFQNEAQLEKSRLLSDRFSAERPKGSFSTLEIQRTEQGDSAMYLCASSAYSVLGERSYNEQFFGPGTRLTVL.

The DNA for the CDR3 is TGTGCCTGGAGTTATCAGAGGGCCCGATATGGCTACACCTTC. Residues: CAWSYQRARYGYTF. The rearrangement uses TRBV30 and TRBJ1-2; D not resolved. The CDR3 is made up of 14 amino acids. The germline V and J ends were trimmed by 2 bases and 5 bases, with 15 bases remaining between them. The germline CDR1 and CDR2 sequences are GTSNPN and SVGIG (reference sequence).

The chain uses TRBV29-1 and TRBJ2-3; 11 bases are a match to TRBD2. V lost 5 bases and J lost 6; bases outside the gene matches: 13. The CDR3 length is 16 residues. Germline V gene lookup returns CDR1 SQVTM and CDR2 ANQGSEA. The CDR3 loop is CSVRTDLAGGGDTQYF. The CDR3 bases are TGCAGCGTTAGGACCGATCTAGCGGGAGGCGGGGATACGCAGTATTTT.

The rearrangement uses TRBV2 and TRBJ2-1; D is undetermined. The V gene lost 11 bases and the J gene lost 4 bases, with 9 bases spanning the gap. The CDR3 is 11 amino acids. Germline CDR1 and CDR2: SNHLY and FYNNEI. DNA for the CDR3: TGTGCCTCCCACGGTTACAATGAGCAGTTCTTC. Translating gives CASHGYNEQFF.

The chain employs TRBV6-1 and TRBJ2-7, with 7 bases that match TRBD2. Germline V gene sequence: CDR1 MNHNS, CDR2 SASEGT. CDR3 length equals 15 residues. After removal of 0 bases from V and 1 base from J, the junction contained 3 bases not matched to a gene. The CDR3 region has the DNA TGTGCCAGCAGTGAAGCCGCTAGCGGATCCTACGAGCAGTACTTC. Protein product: CASSEAASGSYEQYF.